This T cell receptor (beta chain) was captured in a study of blood T cell repertoires in COVID-19. Study in general: The United States, Italy and Spain supplied acute and convalescent COVID-19 samples. PBMCs, B-cell-depleted T cells, or T cells provided the cDNA or gDNA that made up the material.

This CDR3 comprises 13 residues. The V gene end was trimmed by 0 bases and the J gene end by 12 bases; junction bases not matched to a gene: 6. The germline V gene has CDR1 SGHDT and CDR2 YYEEEE. Original processing methods: Cell counts per sample came from amplifying reference gene primers. The table came from immunoSEQ multiplex PCR; TCRdb's copy has only in-frame clones and leaves some out. V and J calls and clone size are those listed in that table; D and trimming were worked out from the DNA. Of some 150,000 clones listed, 70% to 90% are singletons. The receptor's source is an older woman with acute or convalescent COVID-19. The sequenced sample was peripheral blood. The V gene is TRBV5-6, the J gene TRBJ2-1; 7 bases are a match to TRBD1. The CDR3 nucleotides read TGTGCCAGCAGCTTGGTAAGGTCAGGGGGGCAGTTCTTC. This gives the protein CASSLVRSGGQFF.